This TCR beta chain was retrieved from a study of blood T cell repertoires in COVID-19. In the study overall: Sources were T cells, B-cell-depleted T cells, or PBMCs; the material itself was cDNA or gDNA.

Using immunoSEQ multiplex PCR, the repertoire was profiled, and TCRdb retains in-frame clones only, with some absent. The sample carries 110,000 to 150,000 clones, 81% recorded once. V dropped 0 bases and J dropped 2 bases, with 9 bases sitting between them. The CDR3 is 14 residues long. The germline V gene encodes CDR1 SGDLS and CDR2 YYNGEE. The origin of this receptor is a human donor in a cohort sampled during active COVID-19. V usage is TRBV9 and J usage is TRBJ2-7; D unclear. Sequenced sample: peripheral blood. The DNA of the CDR3 is TGTGCCAGCAGCGTAGCTGGCAGTACCTACGAGCAGTACTTC. Its translation: CASSVAGSTYEQYF.